A selection of T cell receptor beta chains follows, all from one sample in a study of cytomegalovirus exposure and HLA in healthy donors. TCRdb's table, derived via immunoSEQ multiplex PCR, lists solely in-frame clones and lacks some. The data hold fewer than 200,000 clones, with approximately 72% observed a single time. Sequencing was done on a sample of PBMCs. The receptors were sampled from a human donor in good health. CDR3s include the opening cysteine and the closing phenylalanine or tryptophan. The order of the fields is J gene, V gene, clone size, CDR3 length, D gene, CDR3 DNA, CDR3 protein. D genes are given only for firm matches. The size field is filled for only some rows; it gives once, few, many or a size class.

J gene: TRBJ1-2
V gene: TRBV10-3
clone size: -
CDR3 length: 14
D gene: -
CDR3 DNA: TGTGCCATCAGGGGCAGGGCGGAGAACTATGGCTACACCTTC
CDR3 protein: CAIRGRAENYGYTF

J gene: TRBJ2-7
V gene: TRBV2
clone size: once
CDR3 length: 16
D gene: TRBD2
CDR3 DNA: TGTGCCAGCAGTGGTAGCCGACGGAGCGGGGTTTACGAGCAGTACTTC
CDR3 protein: CASSGSRRSGVYEQYF

J gene: TRBJ2-3
V gene: TRBV7-6
clone size: -
CDR3 length: 16
D gene: TRBD1
CDR3 DNA: TGTGCCAGCAGCCCCACCGCCCCGGGACAGACAGATACGCAGTATTTT
CDR3 protein: CASSPTAPGQTDTQYF

J gene: TRBJ2-6
V gene: TRBV7-9
clone size: -
CDR3 length: 19
D gene: -
CDR3 DNA: TGTGCCAGCAGCCCAACCGTAACTATTACAGGGACTGGGGCCAACGTCCTGACTTTC
CDR3 protein: CASSPTVTITGTGANVLTF

J gene: TRBJ1-6
V gene: TRBV4-1
clone size: -
CDR3 length: 17
D gene: TRBD1
CDR3 DNA: TGCGCCAGCAGCCAAGCTCCCGGACAGGGTGTCGATTCACCCCTCCACTTT
CDR3 protein: CASSQAPGQGVDSPLHF

J gene: TRBJ1-2
V gene: TRBV30
clone size: -
CDR3 length: 12
D gene: -
CDR3 DNA: TGTGCCTGGGCTTACGAGGGCTATGGCTACACCTTC
CDR3 protein: CAWAYEGYGYTF

J gene: TRBJ2-7
V gene: TRBV4-1
clone size: -
CDR3 length: 18
D gene: -
CDR3 DNA: TGCGCCAGCAGCCAAGTAACCCCACTGACTGGTCCTACCTACGAGCAGTACTTC
CDR3 protein: CASSQVTPLTGPTYEQYF

J gene: TRBJ2-2
V gene: TRBV18
clone size: -
CDR3 length: 17
D gene: TRBD2
CDR3 DNA: TGTGCCAGCTCAACCACCCCCCAGCGGGGGACGACCGGGGAGCTGTTTTTT
CDR3 protein: CASSTTPQRGTTGELFF

J gene: TRBJ1-2
V gene: TRBV19
clone size: -
CDR3 length: 14
D gene: -
CDR3 DNA: TGTGCCAGTAGTCTAGTCGACACAAACTATGGCTACACCTTC
CDR3 protein: CASSLVDTNYGYTF

J gene: TRBJ2-1
V gene: TRBV11-2
clone size: -
CDR3 length: 15
D gene: -
CDR3 DNA: TGTGCCAGCAGCCGCCTGGCGGGACAGCTCAATGAGCAGTTCTTC
CDR3 protein: CASSRLAGQLNEQFF

J gene: TRBJ1-2
V gene: TRBV10-3
clone size: -
CDR3 length: 14
D gene: -
CDR3 DNA: TGTGCCATCAGTGAGGAGACAGCTAACTATGGCTACACCTTC
CDR3 protein: CAISEETANYGYTF

J gene: TRBJ2-2
V gene: TRBV11-2
clone size: few
CDR3 length: 17
D gene: TRBD2
CDR3 DNA: TGTGCCAGCAGCCCCCAACCGGGGGGGACTAACACCGGGGAGCTGTTTTTT
CDR3 protein: CASSPQPGGTNTGELFF

J gene: TRBJ1-1
V gene: TRBV10-1
clone size: -
CDR3 length: 17
D gene: TRBD1
CDR3 DNA: TGCGCCAGCAAAAAGACAGGGGCCAAGGGCATGAACACTGAAGCTTTCTTT
CDR3 protein: CASKKTGAKGMNTEAFF

J gene: TRBJ2-7
V gene: TRBV5-1
clone size: -
CDR3 length: 15
D gene: -
CDR3 DNA: TGCGCCAGCAGCTTGGGGCCAGGCGACTCCTACGAGCAGTACTTC
CDR3 protein: CASSLGPGDSYEQYF

J gene: TRBJ2-7
V gene: TRBV12-2
clone size: -
CDR3 length: 14
D gene: -
CDR3 DNA: TGTGCAAGTCGCTTAGAGAGGCCACGCCACGAGCAGTACTTC
CDR3 protein: CASRLERPRHEQYF

J gene: TRBJ2-7
V gene: TRBV18
clone size: few
CDR3 length: 15
D gene: -
CDR3 DNA: TGTGCCAGCTCACCCCCTAACGCGGGATTAGGCGAGCAGTACTTC
CDR3 protein: CASSPPNAGLGEQYF

J gene: TRBJ2-7
V gene: TRBV4-3
clone size: once
CDR3 length: 15
D gene: -
CDR3 DNA: TGCGCCAGCAGCCAAGACCTCGGGATCGGCTACGAGCAGTACTTC
CDR3 protein: CASSQDLGIGYEQYF

J gene: TRBJ2-5
V gene: TRBV27
clone size: -
CDR3 length: 14
D gene: TRBD2
CDR3 DNA: TGTGCCAGCAGTTCGCGGGGGAGACAAGAGACCCAGTACTTC
CDR3 protein: CASSSRGRQETQYF

J gene: TRBJ2-7
V gene: TRBV6-1
clone size: -
CDR3 length: 12
D gene: -
CDR3 DNA: TGTGCCAGCAGTTCGACACGTAGTAGGCTGTACTTC
CDR3 protein: CASSSTRSRLYF

J gene: TRBJ1-6
V gene: TRBV19
clone size: -
CDR3 length: 15
D gene: -
CDR3 DNA: TGTGCCAGTAGTGGACAGAGCTCCTATAATTCACCCCTCCACTTT
CDR3 protein: CASSGQSSYNSPLHF

J gene: TRBJ1-1
V gene: TRBV30
clone size: few
CDR3 length: 12
D gene: -
CDR3 DNA: TGTGCCTGGACTCGGGGAGACACTGAAGCTTTCTTT
CDR3 protein: CAWTRGDTEAFF

J gene: TRBJ1-2
V gene: TRBV7-3
clone size: -
CDR3 length: 15
D gene: TRBD1
CDR3 DNA: TGTGCCAGCAGCTCCGGGACAGGGTACGACTATGGCTACACCTTC
CDR3 protein: CASSSGTGYDYGYTF

J gene: TRBJ1-1
V gene: TRBV19
clone size: -
CDR3 length: 15
D gene: -
CDR3 DNA: TGTGCCAGTAGGGATCCAGGGAGGGGGAACACTGAAGCTTTCTTT
CDR3 protein: CASRDPGRGNTEAFF

J gene: TRBJ2-1
V gene: TRBV5-4
clone size: -
CDR3 length: 16
D gene: -
CDR3 DNA: TGTGCCAGCAGCTTGGCCGGGGGTGGCTCGTACAATGAGCAGTTCTTC
CDR3 protein: CASSLAGGGSYNEQFF

J gene: TRBJ2-7
V gene: TRBV4-3
clone size: -
CDR3 length: 14
D gene: TRBD1
CDR3 DNA: TGCGCCAGCAGCTATGACAGGGTAACCTACGAGCAGTACTTC
CDR3 protein: CASSYDRVTYEQYF

J gene: TRBJ1-2
V gene: TRBV29-1
clone size: few
CDR3 length: 16
D gene: -
CDR3 DNA: TGCAGCGTTGGAGGGGCGGAACAAACAGGGAACTATGGCTACACCTTC
CDR3 protein: CSVGGAEQTGNYGYTF

J gene: TRBJ1-2
V gene: TRBV2
clone size: -
CDR3 length: 14
D gene: TRBD1
CDR3 DNA: TGTGCCAGCAGTGGACCGGGACAGGGCTATGGCTACACCTTC
CDR3 protein: CASSGPGQGYGYTF

J gene: TRBJ2-7
V gene: TRBV21-1
clone size: -
CDR3 length: 14
D gene: -
CDR3 DNA: TGTGCCAGCAGTGCTACAGGGATCAGACACGAGCAGTACTTC
CDR3 protein: CASSATGIRHEQYF

J gene: TRBJ1-5
V gene: TRBV9
clone size: -
CDR3 length: 14
D gene: -
CDR3 DNA: TGTGCCAGCAGCCCGGCGGGGAGCAATCAGCCCCAGCATTTT
CDR3 protein: CASSPAGSNQPQHF

J gene: TRBJ2-3
V gene: TRBV14
clone size: once
CDR3 length: 14
D gene: TRBD2
CDR3 DNA: TGTGCCAGCAGCCACGGTAGCGGGGGGCCTACGCAGTATTTT
CDR3 protein: CASSHGSGGPTQYF

J gene: TRBJ2-3
V gene: TRBV10-1
clone size: -
CDR3 length: 16
D gene: TRBD2
CDR3 DNA: TGCGCCAGCAGTCTAGGGACTAGCGGGGGCACAGATACGCAGTATTTT
CDR3 protein: CASSLGTSGGTDTQYF

J gene: TRBJ2-2
V gene: TRBV9
clone size: -
CDR3 length: 16
D gene: -
CDR3 DNA: TGTGCCAGCAGCGCCCTAGGACAGGGAGGGACCGGGGAGCTGTTTTTT
CDR3 protein: CASSALGQGGTGELFF

J gene: TRBJ2-2
V gene: TRBV4-1
clone size: once
CDR3 length: 16
D gene: TRBD1
CDR3 DNA: TGCGCCAGCAGCCATCCCGGGACAGGGCAAACCGGGGAGCTGTTTTTT
CDR3 protein: CASSHPGTGQTGELFF

J gene: TRBJ1-5
V gene: TRBV9
clone size: -
CDR3 length: 16
D gene: TRBD1
CDR3 DNA: TGTGCCAGCATCTTACCGGGACAGGGGAAGAGTCAGCCCCAGCATTTT
CDR3 protein: CASILPGQGKSQPQHF

J gene: TRBJ1-2
V gene: TRBV7-3
clone size: -
CDR3 length: 14
D gene: TRBD1
CDR3 DNA: TGTGCCAGCAGCTGGGACAGTTCCTCCTATGGCTACACCTTC
CDR3 protein: CASSWDSSSYGYTF

J gene: TRBJ2-3
V gene: TRBV9
clone size: -
CDR3 length: 16
D gene: TRBD2
CDR3 DNA: TGTGCCAGCAGCGTGCAGGGACTAGCAGGCACAGATACGCAGTATTTT
CDR3 protein: CASSVQGLAGTDTQYF

J gene: TRBJ2-1
V gene: TRBV4-1
clone size: few
CDR3 length: 19
D gene: TRBD2
CDR3 DNA: TGCGCCAGCAGCCAAGAGCCCCTAGCGGGGGGGCTGATCTACAATGAGCAGTTCTTC
CDR3 protein: CASSQEPLAGGLIYNEQFF

J gene: TRBJ2-1
V gene: TRBV6-5
clone size: once
CDR3 length: 12
D gene: -
CDR3 DNA: TGTGCCAGCAGTTACTTTTCGGGGGAGCAGTTCTTC
CDR3 protein: CASSYFSGEQFF

J gene: TRBJ1-4
V gene: TRBV4-1
clone size: once
CDR3 length: 16
D gene: -
CDR3 DNA: TGCGCCAGCAGACCCAGACAGACCGCAACTAATGAAAAACTGTTTTTT
CDR3 protein: CASRPRQTATNEKLFF

J gene: TRBJ2-7
V gene: TRBV5-8
clone size: -
CDR3 length: 16
D gene: TRBD1
CDR3 DNA: TGTGCCAGCAGCCCGGACAGGGATGAAAAGGACTACGAGCAGTACTTC
CDR3 protein: CASSPDRDEKDYEQYF

J gene: TRBJ1-1
V gene: TRBV12-2
clone size: -
CDR3 length: 15
D gene: -
CDR3 DNA: TGTGCAAGTCGCATAAGCGGACAGGGGGGCACTGAAGCTTTCTTT
CDR3 protein: CASRISGQGGTEAFF

J gene: TRBJ2-7
V gene: TRBV19
clone size: -
CDR3 length: 13
D gene: -
CDR3 DNA: TGTGCCAGTAGTATACAGGGTACCTACGAGCAGTACTTC
CDR3 protein: CASSIQGTYEQYF

J gene: TRBJ1-3
V gene: TRBV5-6
clone size: -
CDR3 length: 16
D gene: -
CDR3 DNA: TGTGCCAGCAGCTTGTACAGCTCTCGCTCTGGAAACACCATATATTTT
CDR3 protein: CASSLYSSRSGNTIYF

J gene: TRBJ2-7
V gene: TRBV6-5
clone size: -
CDR3 length: 15
D gene: -
CDR3 DNA: TGTGCCAGCAGCAATACAGGGTTTAATTCCTACGAGCAGTACTTC
CDR3 protein: CASSNTGFNSYEQYF

J gene: TRBJ1-1
V gene: TRBV18
clone size: -
CDR3 length: 17
D gene: TRBD1
CDR3 DNA: TGTGCCAGCTCACGACAAAGAACAGGGGGCGGGAACACTGAAGCTTTCTTT
CDR3 protein: CASSRQRTGGGNTEAFF

J gene: TRBJ2-7
V gene: TRBV25-1
clone size: -
CDR3 length: 15
D gene: TRBD1
CDR3 DNA: TGTGCCAGCAGTGAGCGGGGGACAGGGGCCTACGAGCAGTACTTC
CDR3 protein: CASSERGTGAYEQYF

J gene: TRBJ1-1
V gene: TRBV4-1
clone size: -
CDR3 length: 15
D gene: TRBD1
CDR3 DNA: TGCGCCAGCAGCCAAGGAAGACAGGGGAAAACTGAAGCTTTCTTT
CDR3 protein: CASSQGRQGKTEAFF

J gene: TRBJ1-1
V gene: TRBV11-3
clone size: -
CDR3 length: 13
D gene: TRBD1
CDR3 DNA: TGTGCCAGCAGCGTACAGGGGGGGACTGAAGCTTTCTTT
CDR3 protein: CASSVQGGTEAFF

J gene: TRBJ1-2
V gene: TRBV5-1
clone size: -
CDR3 length: 13
D gene: -
CDR3 DNA: TGCGCCAGCAGCTTTAGGGAGAACTATGGCTACACCTTC
CDR3 protein: CASSFRENYGYTF

J gene: TRBJ2-5
V gene: TRBV2
clone size: few
CDR3 length: 16
D gene: TRBD1
CDR3 DNA: TGTGCCAGCAGTGTTAGCGGACAGGGGGGACGGGAGACCCAGTACTTC
CDR3 protein: CASSVSGQGGRETQYF

J gene: TRBJ2-3
V gene: TRBV28
clone size: few
CDR3 length: 15
D gene: TRBD2
CDR3 DNA: TGTGCCAGCAGTTTCGGCGGGACTAGGATGTATACGCAGTATTTT
CDR3 protein: CASSFGGTRMYTQYF

J gene: TRBJ1-1
V gene: TRBV6-6
clone size: few
CDR3 length: 14
D gene: -
CDR3 DNA: TGTGCCAGCAGTTACGGGGGAGGGGACACTGAAGCTTTCTTT
CDR3 protein: CASSYGGGDTEAFF

J gene: TRBJ2-2
V gene: TRBV6-1
clone size: -
CDR3 length: 15
D gene: TRBD2
CDR3 DNA: TGTGCCAGCAGTGGTTTTAGCGGGGGGGCCGGGGAGCTGTTTTTT
CDR3 protein: CASSGFSGGAGELFF